This T cell receptor beta chain was captured by sequencing in a study of shared T cell receptors in the human thymus. The table came from immunoSEQ multiplex PCR; TCRdb's copy has only in-frame clones and leaves some out. The table includes some 640,000 clones, around 87% detected once. Germline V gene lookup returns CDR1 MNHEY and CDR2 SVGAGI. V was pared by 2 bases and J by 5 bases, with 13 bases between. The CDR3 is 14 amino acids. These data also featured in a second study, about human thymus T cells.

Sequences were obtained from thymocytes. This sequence originates from a boy in the first two years of life with a congenital heart defect. This rearrangement joins TRBV6-5 to TRBJ2-7; tentatively, D is TRBD2 (5 bases). Here the CDR3 DNA reads TGTGCCAGCAGTTACCACGGGAAGTTGGACGAGCAGTACTTC. It yields the protein CASSYHGKLDEQYF.